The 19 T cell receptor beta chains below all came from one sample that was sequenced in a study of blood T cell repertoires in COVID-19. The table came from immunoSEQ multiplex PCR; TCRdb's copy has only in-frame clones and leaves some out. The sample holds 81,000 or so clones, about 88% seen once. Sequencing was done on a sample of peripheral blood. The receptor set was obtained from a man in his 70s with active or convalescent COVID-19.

The CDR3 sequence is CASSTRGLNTEAFF. The CDR3, as DNA: TGTGCCAGTAGTACCAGGGGGTTGAACACTGAAGCTTTCTTT. V is TRBV19 and J is TRBJ1-1, with 7 bases identical to TRBD1. Germline V lookup: CDR1 LNHDA, CDR2 SQIVND (reference sequence). This CDR3 comprises 14 residues. The trim removed 4 bases at V and 0 bases at J, leaving 2 bases unmatched.

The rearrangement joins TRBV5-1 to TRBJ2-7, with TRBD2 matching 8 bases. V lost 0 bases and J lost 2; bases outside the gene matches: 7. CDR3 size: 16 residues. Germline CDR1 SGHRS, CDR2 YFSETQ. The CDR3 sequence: CASSLGGGRETYEQYF. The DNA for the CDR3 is TGCGCCAGCAGCTTGGGCGGGGGGCGCGAAACCTACGAGCAGTACTTC.

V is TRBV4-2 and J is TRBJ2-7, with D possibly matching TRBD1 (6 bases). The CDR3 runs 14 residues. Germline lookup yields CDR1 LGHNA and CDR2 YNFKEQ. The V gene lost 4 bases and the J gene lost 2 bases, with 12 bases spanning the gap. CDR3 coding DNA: TGTGCCAGCAGCCCCGGACAGAAAGCCTACGAGCAGTACTTC. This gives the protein CASSPGQKAYEQYF.

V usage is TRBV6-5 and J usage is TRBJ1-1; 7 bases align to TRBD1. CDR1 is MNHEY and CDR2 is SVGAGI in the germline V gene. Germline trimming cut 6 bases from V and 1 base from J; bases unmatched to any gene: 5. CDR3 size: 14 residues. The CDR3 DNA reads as TGTGCCAGCAGGACCGGACAGGAGAACACTGAAGCTTTCTTT. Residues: CASRTGQENTEAFF.

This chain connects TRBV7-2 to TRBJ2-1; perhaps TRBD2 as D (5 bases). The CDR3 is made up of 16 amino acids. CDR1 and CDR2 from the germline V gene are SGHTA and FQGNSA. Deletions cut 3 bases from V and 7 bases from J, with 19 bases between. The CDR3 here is CASSFNSGQRRNEQFF. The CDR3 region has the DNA TGTGCCAGCAGCTTTAACAGCGGTCAGAGGCGGAATGAGCAGTTCTTC.

CDR3 residues: CASRPPGRRDTQYF. CDR3 nucleotides: TGTGCCAGCAGACCACCGGGGAGGAGAGATACGCAGTATTTT. The chain employs TRBV7-2 and TRBJ2-3; D is perhaps TRBD2 (6 bases). This CDR3 spans 14 amino acids. Germline CDR1 is SGHTA and CDR2 is FQGNSA. V was pared by 6 bases and J by 5 bases, with 15 bases between.

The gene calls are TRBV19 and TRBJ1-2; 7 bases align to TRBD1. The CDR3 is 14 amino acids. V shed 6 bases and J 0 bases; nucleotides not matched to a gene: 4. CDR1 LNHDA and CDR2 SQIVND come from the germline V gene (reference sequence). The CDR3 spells CASRPGQTNYGYTF. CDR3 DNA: TGTGCCAGTAGACCGGGACAGACTAACTATGGCTACACCTTC.

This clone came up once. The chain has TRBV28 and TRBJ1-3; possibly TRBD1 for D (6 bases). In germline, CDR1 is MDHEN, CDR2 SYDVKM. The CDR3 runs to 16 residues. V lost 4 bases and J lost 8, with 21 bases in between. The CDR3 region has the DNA TGTGCCAGCAGTTCCCCTAAAATTCAGGGGTTGGACACCATATATTTT. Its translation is CASSSPKIQGLDTIYF.

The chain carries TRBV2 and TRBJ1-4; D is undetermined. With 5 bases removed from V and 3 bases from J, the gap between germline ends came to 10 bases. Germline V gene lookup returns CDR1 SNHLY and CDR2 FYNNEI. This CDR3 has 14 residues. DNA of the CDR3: TGTGCCAGCAGTAAGGGAGGCGCTAATGAAAAACTGTTTTTT. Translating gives CASSKGGANEKLFF.

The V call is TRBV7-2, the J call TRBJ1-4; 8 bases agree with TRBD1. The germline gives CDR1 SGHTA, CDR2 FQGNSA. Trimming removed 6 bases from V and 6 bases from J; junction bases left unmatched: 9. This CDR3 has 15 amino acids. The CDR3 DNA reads TGTGCCAGCAGTCGGAGGACAGGGTGGGATGAAAAACTGTTTTTT. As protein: CASSRRTGWDEKLFF.

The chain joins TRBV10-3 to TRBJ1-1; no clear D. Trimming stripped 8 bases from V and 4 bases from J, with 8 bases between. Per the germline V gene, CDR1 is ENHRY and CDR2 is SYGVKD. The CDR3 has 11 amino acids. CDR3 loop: CAIGPGTEAFF. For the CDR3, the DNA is TGTGCCATCGGGCCAGGCACTGAAGCTTTCTTT.

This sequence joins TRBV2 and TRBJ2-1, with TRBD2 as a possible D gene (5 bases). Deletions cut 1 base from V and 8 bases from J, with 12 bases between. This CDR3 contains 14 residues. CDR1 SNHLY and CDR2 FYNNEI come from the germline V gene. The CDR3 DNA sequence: TGTGCCAGCAGTGAAGAAGGACTCGTCCATGAGCAGTTCTTC. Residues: CASSEEGLVHEQFF.

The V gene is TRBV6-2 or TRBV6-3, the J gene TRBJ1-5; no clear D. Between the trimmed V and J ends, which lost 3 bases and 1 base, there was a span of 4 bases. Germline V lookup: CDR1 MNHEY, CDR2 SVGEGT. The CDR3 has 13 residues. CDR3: CASSYMSNQPQHF. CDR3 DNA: TGTGCCAGCAGTTATATGAGCAATCAGCCCCAGCATTTT.

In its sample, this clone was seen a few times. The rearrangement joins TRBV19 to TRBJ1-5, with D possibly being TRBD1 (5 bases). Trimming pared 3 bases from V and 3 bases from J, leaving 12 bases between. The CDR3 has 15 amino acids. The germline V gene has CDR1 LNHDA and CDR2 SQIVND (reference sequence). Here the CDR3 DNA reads TGTGCCAGTAGTATGGGGCGGGGTTCCAATCAGCCCCAGCATTTT. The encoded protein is CASSMGRGSNQPQHF.

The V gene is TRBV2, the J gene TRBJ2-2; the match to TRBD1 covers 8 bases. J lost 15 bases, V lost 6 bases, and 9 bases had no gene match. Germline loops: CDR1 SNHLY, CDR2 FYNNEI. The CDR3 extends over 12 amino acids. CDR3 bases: TGTGCCAGCAGCCTTTGGACAGGGAGCTTGTTTTTT. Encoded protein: CASSLWTGSLFF.

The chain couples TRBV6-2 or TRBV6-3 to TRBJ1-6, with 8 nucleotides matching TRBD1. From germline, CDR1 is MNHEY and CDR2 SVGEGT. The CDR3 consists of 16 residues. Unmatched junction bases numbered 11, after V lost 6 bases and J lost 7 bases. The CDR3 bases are TGTGCCAGCAGCCGTCCAAGGACAGGGATCAATTCACCCCTCCACTTT. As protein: CASSRPRTGINSPLHF.

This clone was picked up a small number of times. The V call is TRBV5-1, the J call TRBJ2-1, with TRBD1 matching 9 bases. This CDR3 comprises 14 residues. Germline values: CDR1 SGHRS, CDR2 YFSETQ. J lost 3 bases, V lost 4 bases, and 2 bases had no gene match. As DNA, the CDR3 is TGCGCCAGCAGCGTGGGACAGGGCTACAATGAGCAGTTCTTC. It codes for CASSVGQGYNEQFF.

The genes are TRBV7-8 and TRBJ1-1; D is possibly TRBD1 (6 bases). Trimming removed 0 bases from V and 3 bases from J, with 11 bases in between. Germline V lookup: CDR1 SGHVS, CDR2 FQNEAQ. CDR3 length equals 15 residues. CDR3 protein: CASSLAQGFYTEAFF. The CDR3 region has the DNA TGTGCCAGCAGCTTAGCGCAGGGGTTTTACACTGAAGCTTTCTTT.

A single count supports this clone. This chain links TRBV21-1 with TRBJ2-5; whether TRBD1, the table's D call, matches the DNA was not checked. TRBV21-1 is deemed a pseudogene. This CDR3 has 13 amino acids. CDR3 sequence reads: CASSKGTEETQYF. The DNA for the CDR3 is TGTGCCAGCAGCAAAGGGACAGAAGAGACCCAGTACTTC.